The 25 T cell receptor beta chains below were found in one sample sequenced in a study of shared clonotypes between healthy human individuals. Profiled with immunoSEQ multiplex PCR; TCRdb holds only in-frame clones, not every one. In the table there are a few million clones, 85% to 95% of which are singletons. Source material: naive CD4+ T cells from PBMCs. Indicated subset: CD45RA+ positively selected. Source of these receptors: a man younger than 35 in good health. Some clones in this sample may be carry-over from other donors' samples.

This clone was observed a handful of times. Other DNA sequences in the same sample also yield this CDR3. This rearrangement joins TRBV7-9 to TRBJ1-5; 8 nucleotides line up with TRBD1. V was clipped by 3 bases and J by 4 bases; unmatched bases: 5. Germline loops: CDR1 SEHNR, CDR2 FQNEAQ (reference sequence). The CDR3 has 15 residues. CDR3 sequence reads: CASSLGQVGNQPQHF. The CDR3 bases are TGTGCCAGCAGCTTGGGACAGGTAGGGAATCAGCCCCAGCATTTT. The complete variable domain, with remaining parts taken from reference TRBV7-9 and TRBJ1-5, reads DTGVSQNPRHKITKRGQNVTFRCDPISEHNRLYWYRQTLGQGPEFLTYFQNEAQLEKSRLLSDRFSAERPKGSFSTLEIQRTEQGDSAMYLCASSLGQVGNQPQHFGDGTRLSIL.

The V gene is TRBV2, the J gene TRBJ2-7; 8 bases fit TRBD1. Looked up from germline, CDR1 is SNHLY and CDR2 is FYNNEI. V lost 6 bases, J lost 2 bases, and 9 bases stayed unmatched. The CDR3 covers 15 residues. The CDR3 loop reads CASSLSGTGTYEQYF. DNA of the CDR3: TGTGCCAGCAGCTTATCCGGGACAGGTACCTACGAGCAGTACTTC.

The chain is built from TRBV19 and TRBJ2-1; 7 bases are a match to TRBD2. Germline V gene sequence: CDR1 LNHDA, CDR2 SQIVND (reference sequence). This CDR3 has 15 amino acids. The J segment lost 2 bases and the V segment lost 3 bases, leaving 4 bases of the junction unmatched. CDR3 in amino acids: CASSIGLAAYNEQFF. The CDR3 region has the DNA TGTGCCAGTAGTATTGGGCTAGCGGCCTACAATGAGCAGTTCTTC.

The genes are TRBV6-5 and TRBJ2-2; a weak D match, TRBD1 (6 bases). Per the germline V gene, CDR1 is MNHEY and CDR2 is SVGAGI. V shed 0 bases and J shed 4 bases, with 12 bases lying between them. The length of the CDR3 is 16 residues. This CDR3 is CASSYSIFRGTGELFF. CDR3 nucleotide sequence: TGTGCCAGCAGTTACTCGATTTTCAGGGGCACCGGGGAGCTGTTTTTT.

The rearrangement links TRBV27 to TRBJ2-1; D is unresolved. Germline CDR1 is MNHEY and CDR2 is SMNVEV (reference sequence). The CDR3 has 17 residues. V was shortened by 3 bases and J by 2 bases, with 17 bases between the two germline ends. CDR3 bases: TGTGCCAGCAGTTTTACGAGCGTGGATCCACCCTACAATGAGCAGTTCTTC. It encodes CASSFTSVDPPYNEQFF.

About this clone itself: The same CDR3 is also encoded by other DNA sequences in this sample. This chain uses TRBV6-6 with TRBJ2-5; D ambiguous. Looked up from germline, CDR1 is MNHNY and CDR2 is SVGAGI (reference sequence). The CDR3 totals 13 residues. V was shortened by 0 bases and J by 4 bases, with 6 bases between the two germline ends. This CDR3 is CASSYSRRETQYF. DNA of the CDR3: TGTGCCAGCAGTTACTCCCGGAGAGAGACCCAGTACTTC.

V gene TRBV6-5 combines with J gene TRBJ1-1, with a tentative D call TRBD1 (5 bases). The V end lost 8 bases, the J end lost 6 bases, and 16 bases lay between the germline ends. The CDR3 has 13 amino acids. CDR1 is MNHEY and CDR2 is SVGAGI in the germline V gene. In DNA, the CDR3 is TGTGCCAGCTCGAGGGCCGGGGGATCTGAAGCTTTCTTT. Protein sequence: CASSRAGGSEAFF.

V and J are TRBV6-1 and TRBJ2-1; TRBD2 aligns across 11 bases. J was trimmed by 10 bases and V by 3 bases; bases with no gene match: 8. Germline values: CDR1 MNHNS, CDR2 SASEGT. CDR3 length equals 15 residues. CDR3 region: CASSEILAGGGEQFF. The CDR3 nucleotides read TGTGCCAGCAGTGAGATTTTAGCGGGAGGGGGGGAGCAGTTCTTC.

The chain couples TRBV6-5 to TRBJ2-7; the D gene is possibly TRBD2 (7 bases). There are 16 residues in the CDR3. V gave up 2 bases and J gave up 3 bases, with 17 bases separating them. CDR1 and CDR2 from the germline V gene are MNHEY and SVGAGI. The DNA for the CDR3 is TGTGCCAGCAGTTACAGCGCGGGGGCTCATGGCTACGAGCAGTACTTC. Its protein is CASSYSAGAHGYEQYF.

The chain combines TRBV28 with TRBJ1-3; 7 bases agree with TRBD1. Germline CDR1 MDHEN, CDR2 SYDVKM. After removal of 2 bases from V and 0 bases from J, the junction contained 10 bases not matched to a gene. The CDR3 spans 18 residues. In DNA, the CDR3 is TGTGCCAGCAGTTTAATCCGATCTGCAGGGGGCTCTGGAAACACCATATATTTT. This gives the protein CASSLIRSAGGSGNTIYF.

The chain links TRBV21-1 to TRBJ2-5; TRBD2 was called by the table and not checked on the DNA. TRBV21-1 constitutes a pseudogene. The length of the CDR3 is 14 residues. The CDR3, as DNA: TGTGCCAGCAGACCCCCTTGCGGTCAAGAGACCCAGTACTTC. This encodes CASRPPCGQETQYF.

This clone is a singleton in its sample. The rearrangement links TRBV6-1 to TRBJ2-1, with 8 bases fitting TRBD2. The CDR3 has 15 amino acids. Germline assignment: CDR1 MNHNS and CDR2 SASEGT. The ends lost 3 bases at V and 5 bases at J; junction bases unmatched: 6. Here the CDR3 DNA reads TGTGCCAGCAGTGAGGACGGGAGGGGGAACAATGAGCAGTTCTTC. Encoded protein: CASSEDGRGNNEQFF.

This clone was detected once. The CDR3 sequence is CASSPPWTGMYEQYF. DNA for the CDR3: TGTGCCAGCAGTCCCCCGTGGACAGGGATGTACGAGCAGTACTTC. The chain uses TRBV6-6 and TRBJ2-7, with 8 nucleotides matching TRBD1. In germline, CDR1 is MNHNY, CDR2 SVGAGI (reference sequence). Trimming took 5 bases from V and 4 from J; bases not matched to a gene: 10. CDR3 length: 15 amino acids.

This chain joins TRBV4-2 and TRBJ1-2; 7 bases line up with TRBD1. V trimming: 1 base; J trimming: 2 bases; junction bases outside the gene matches: 4. CDR1 is LGHNA, CDR2 YNFKEQ, per germline. CDR3 length: 15 amino acids. DNA of the CDR3: TGTGCCAGCAGCCAAGCCGGGACAGAGAACTATGGCTACACCTTC. Protein: CASSQAGTENYGYTF.

The genes are TRBV6-5 and TRBJ2-1; D may be TRBD2 (6 bases). Trimming pared 6 bases from V and 9 bases from J, leaving 12 bases between. Germline V lookup: CDR1 MNHEY, CDR2 SVGAGI. The CDR3 length is 12 residues. Here the CDR3 reads CASRSGRGEQFF. DNA of the CDR3: TGTGCCAGCAGATCGGGGCGGGGTGAGCAGTTCTTC.

This clone was detected once. The chain has TRBV7-3 and TRBJ1-5; TRBD1 matches 9 bases. CDR3 length: 20 amino acids. With 4 bases clipped from V and 1 base from J, the junction kept 17 bases outside the gene matches. Germline V gene data show CDR1 as SGHTA and CDR2 as FQGTGA. CDR3 bases: TGTGCCAGCAGCTCCGATGTGGGACAGGGTAGAGCGGTCAGCAATCAGCCCCAGCATTTT. This codes for CASSSDVGQGRAVSNQPQHF.

This chain connects TRBV28 to TRBJ1-4; TRBD1 might be the D (5 bases). V was cut by 4 bases and J by 5 bases, with 14 bases left in between. CDR3 length equals 15 residues. Per the germline V gene, CDR1 is MDHEN and CDR2 is SYDVKM. The CDR3 sequence: CASSSGGGSNEKLFF. The CDR3, as DNA: TGTGCCAGCAGTTCCGGCGGGGGGTCAAATGAAAAACTGTTTTTT.

The chain links TRBV7-3 to TRBJ2-2; D is uncertain. CDR1 is SGHTA and CDR2 is FQGTGA in the germline V gene. The CDR3 length is 16 residues. The V and J ends lost 5 bases and 5 bases respectively, with 18 bases between them. CDR3 residues: CASSPRTGRETGELFF. CDR3 nucleotides: TGTGCCAGCAGCCCGAGGACCGGGCGCGAGACCGGGGAGCTGTTTTTT.

Concerning this clone: Additional DNA sequences in this sample encode the identical CDR3. The rearrangement joins TRBV5-1 to TRBJ2-2; 7 nucleotides agree with TRBD1. V shed 0 bases and J 0 bases; nucleotides not matched to a gene: 2. The CDR3 runs to 16 residues. The V gene's germline CDR1 is SGHRS and CDR2 YFSETQ. The CDR3 DNA follows: TGCGCCAGCAGCTTGGAACAGGGGACGAACACCGGGGAGCTGTTTTTT. It yields the protein CASSLEQGTNTGELFF.

CDR3 sequence: CASSPITGDPYTF. The CDR3 bases are TGTGCCAGCAGCCCCATCACAGGGGACCCCTACACCTTC. The chain uses TRBV5-4 and TRBJ1-2, with TRBD1 identical over 7 bases. V gave up 4 bases and J gave up 10 bases; unmatched junction bases: 10. The CDR3 is 13 residues long. Germline V gene data show CDR1 as SGHNT and CDR2 as YYREEE (reference sequence).

This chain joins TRBV15 and TRBJ2-1; D gene unclear. The CDR3 totals 14 residues. Trimming left V 1 base short and J 5 bases short, with 9 bases between. Germline CDR1 reads LNHNV; CDR2 reads YYDKDF (reference sequence). As DNA, the CDR3 is TGTGCCACCAGCAGAGGTATAATGGACAATGAGCAGTTCTTC. Residues: CATSRGIMDNEQFF.

This clone occurred once. CDR3 in amino acids: CASSRVQRNNNEQFF. CDR3 bases: TGTGCCAGCAGCCGGGTTCAGCGGAATAACAATGAGCAGTTCTTC. The J gene is TRBJ2-1, the V gene TRBV5-4, with TRBD2 as a possible D gene (5 bases). Germline-derived CDR1 and CDR2 are SGHNT and YYREEE (reference sequence). The CDR3 loop spans 15 amino acids. The V and J ends lost 4 bases and 5 bases respectively, with 16 bases between them.

Written as DNA, the CDR3 is TGTGCCAGCAGTTACTTCGCAGATACGCAGTATTTT. It specifies CASSYFADTQYF. This chain links TRBV6-6 with TRBJ2-3; no definite D call. The CDR3 has 12 amino acids. From germline, CDR1 is MNHNY and CDR2 SVGAGI (reference sequence). Trimming removed 1 base from V and 4 bases from J, with 3 bases in between.

The chain recombines TRBV27 with TRBJ2-5; TRBD1 agrees at 8 bases. Trimming took 2 bases from V and 8 from J; bases not matched to a gene: 10. The CDR3 contains 15 residues. Germline CDR1 is MNHEY and CDR2 is SMNVEV (reference sequence). CDR3 coding DNA: TGTGCCAGCAGTTTAACCGAGGGACAGGCCATTACCCAGTACTTC. Protein product: CASSLTEGQAITQYF.

This clone was detected only once. V is TRBV18 and J is TRBJ2-5; 9 bases are a match to TRBD2. CDR1 is KGHSH, CDR2 LQKENI, per germline. The CDR3 is made up of 15 amino acids. The ends lost 4 bases at V and 4 bases at J; junction bases unmatched: 7. CDR3 region: CASSRSAGGLETQYF. The CDR3 DNA reads TGTGCCAGCTCACGCTCTGCGGGAGGGTTAGAGACCCAGTACTTC.